The source of this T cell receptor (beta chain) is a study of blood T cell repertoires in COVID-19. Looking at the study overall: Donors in the United States, Italy and Spain gave samples during acute or convalescent COVID-19.

Libraries were prepared by immunoSEQ multiplex PCR; TCRdb keeps only in-frame clonotypes and omits some of them. The table shows 150,000 to 200,000 clones, with roughly 82% occurring only once. The CDR3 extends over 15 amino acids. Germline V CDR1 and CDR2: SEHNR, FQNEAQ (reference sequence). V lost 5 bases and J lost 7; bases outside the gene matches: 12. This receptor was taken from a man between 40 and 49 years old who had recovered from COVID-19. The sequenced sample was PBMCs or T cells enriched from blood (not recorded which). V usage is TRBV7-9 and J usage is TRBJ2-7; 9 bases line up with TRBD2. The CDR3 reads CASSKNRLAEGEQYF. CDR3 sequence (DNA): TGTGCCAGCAGCAAGAATCGACTAGCGGAAGGGGAGCAGTACTTC.